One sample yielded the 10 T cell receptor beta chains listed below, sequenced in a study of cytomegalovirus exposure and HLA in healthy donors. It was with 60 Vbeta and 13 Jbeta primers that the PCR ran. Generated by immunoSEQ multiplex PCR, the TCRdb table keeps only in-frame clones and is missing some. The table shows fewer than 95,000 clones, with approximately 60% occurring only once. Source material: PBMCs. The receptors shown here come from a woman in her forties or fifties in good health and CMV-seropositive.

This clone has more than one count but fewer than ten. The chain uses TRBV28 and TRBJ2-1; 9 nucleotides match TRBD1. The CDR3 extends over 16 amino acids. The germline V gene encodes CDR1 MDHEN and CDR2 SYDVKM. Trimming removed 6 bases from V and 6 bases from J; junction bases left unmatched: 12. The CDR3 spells CASRAPGQGKSNEQFF. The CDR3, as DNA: TGTGCCAGCAGGGCGCCGGGACAGGGTAAGAGCAATGAGCAGTTCTTC.

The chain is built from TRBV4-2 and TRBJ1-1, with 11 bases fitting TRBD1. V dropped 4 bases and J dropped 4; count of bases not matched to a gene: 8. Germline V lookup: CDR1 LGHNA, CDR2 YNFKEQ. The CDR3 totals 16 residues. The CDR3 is CASSLRTGGAGTEAFF. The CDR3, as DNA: TGTGCCAGCAGCCTCAGGACAGGGGGCGCCGGCACTGAAGCTTTCTTT.

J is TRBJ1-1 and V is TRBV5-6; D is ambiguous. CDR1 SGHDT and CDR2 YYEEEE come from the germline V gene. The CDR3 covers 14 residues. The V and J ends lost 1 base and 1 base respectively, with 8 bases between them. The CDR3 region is CASSLKFRNTEAFF. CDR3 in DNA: TGTGCCAGCAGCTTGAAATTTAGGAACACTGAAGCTTTCTTT.

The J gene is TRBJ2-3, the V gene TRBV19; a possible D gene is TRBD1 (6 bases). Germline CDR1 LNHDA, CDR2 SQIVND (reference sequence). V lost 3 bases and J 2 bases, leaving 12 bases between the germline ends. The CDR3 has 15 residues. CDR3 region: CASSMNRVLTDTQYF. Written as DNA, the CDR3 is TGTGCCAGTAGTATGAACAGGGTACTCACAGATACGCAGTATTTT.

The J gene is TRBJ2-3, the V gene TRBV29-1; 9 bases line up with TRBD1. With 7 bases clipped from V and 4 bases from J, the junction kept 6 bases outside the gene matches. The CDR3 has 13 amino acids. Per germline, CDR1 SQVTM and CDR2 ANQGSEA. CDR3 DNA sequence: TGCAGCGCTACAGGGGGCAAGGCAGATACGCAGTATTTT. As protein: CSATGGKADTQYF.

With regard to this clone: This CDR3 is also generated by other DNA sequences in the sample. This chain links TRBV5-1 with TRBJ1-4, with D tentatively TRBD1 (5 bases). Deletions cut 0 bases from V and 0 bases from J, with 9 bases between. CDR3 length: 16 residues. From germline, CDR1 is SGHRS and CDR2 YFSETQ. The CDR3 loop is CASSLAGGTTNEKLFF. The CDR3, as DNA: TGCGCCAGCAGCTTGGCCGGGGGAACAACTAATGAAAAACTGTTTTTT.

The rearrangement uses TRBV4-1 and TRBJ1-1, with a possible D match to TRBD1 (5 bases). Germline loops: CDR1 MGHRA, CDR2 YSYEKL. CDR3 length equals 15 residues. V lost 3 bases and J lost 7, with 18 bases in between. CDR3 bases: TGCGCCAGCAGCCACACGGACGGGGGTCGGGGTGAAGCTTTCTTT. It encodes CASSHTDGGRGEAFF.

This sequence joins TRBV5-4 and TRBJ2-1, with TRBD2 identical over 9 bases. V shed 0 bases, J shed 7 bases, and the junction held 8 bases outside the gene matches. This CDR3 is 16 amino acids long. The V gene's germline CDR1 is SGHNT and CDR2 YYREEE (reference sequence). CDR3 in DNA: TGTGCCAGCAGCTTGGGTGGGGCGGGGGGGCATAATGAGCAGTTCTTC. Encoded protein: CASSLGGAGGHNEQFF.

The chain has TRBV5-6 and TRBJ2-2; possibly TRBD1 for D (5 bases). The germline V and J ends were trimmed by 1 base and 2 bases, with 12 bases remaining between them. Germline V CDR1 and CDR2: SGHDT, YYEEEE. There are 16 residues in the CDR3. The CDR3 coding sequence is TGTGCCAGCAGCTTGTTGGCCAGGGTAAACACCGGGGAGCTGTTTTTT. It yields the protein CASSLLARVNTGELFF.

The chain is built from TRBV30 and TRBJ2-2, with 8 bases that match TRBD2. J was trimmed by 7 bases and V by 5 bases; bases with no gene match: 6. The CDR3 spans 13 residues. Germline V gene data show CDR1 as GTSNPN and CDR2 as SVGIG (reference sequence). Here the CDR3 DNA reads TGTGCCTGGGGTATAGCGGGGATCGGGGAGCTGTTTTTT. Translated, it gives CAWGIAGIGELFF.